A single sample gave rise to the 12 T cell receptor beta chains below, sequenced in a study of blood T cells in healthy people across ages. Primed by a sample-barcoded 5' primer and a J-beta primer mix, a second PCR proceeded for about 6 to 11 cycles. TCRdb used MiXCR to reprocess the 5' RACE reads, holding one entry per CDR3 protein. This table has over 600,000 distinct CDR3 sequences, around two fifths appearing once. Sequences were obtained from blood. Every receptor here comes from a man older than 75 in good health.

The rearrangement uses TRBV15 and TRBJ2-1, with 8 bases identical to TRBD2. Germline CDR1 reads LNHNV; CDR2 reads YYDKDF (reference sequence). V lost 0 bases to trimming and J lost 6 bases; unmatched junction nucleotides: 7. CDR3 length: 16 residues. The CDR3 sequence is CATSRDPGGCRNEQFF. In nucleotides, the CDR3 is TGTGCCACCAGCAGAGATCCGGGGGGGTGCCGCAATGAGCAGTTCTTC. Complete variable domain (other parts from reference TRBV15 and TRBJ2-1): DAMVIQNPRYQVTQFGKPVTLSCSQTLNHNVMYWYQQKSSQAPKLLFHYYDKDFNNEADTPDNFQSRRPNTSFCFLDIRSPGLGDTAMYLCATSRDPGGCRNEQFFGPGTRLTVL.

This chain connects TRBV6-2 or TRBV6-3 to TRBJ2-7; 9 bases line up with TRBD2. The CDR3 contains 16 residues. V was pared by 0 bases and J by 5 bases, with 8 bases of the junction left unmatched. CDR1 is MNHEY and CDR2 is SVGEGT in the germline V gene. The CDR3 nucleotides read TGTGCCAGCAGTTACTCGATGCCTAGCGGGATCCACGAGCAGTACTTC. Encoded protein: CASSYSMPSGIHEQYF.

This clonotype was detected many times. The chain links TRBV9 to TRBJ1-2; a weak D match, TRBD1 (6 bases). Germline CDR1 and CDR2: SGDLS and YYNGEE. Trimming removed 2 bases at V and 9 bases at J, with 11 bases between. This CDR3 region has 12 residues. CDR3 nucleotides: TGTGCCAGCAGCGTGCCCCAGGGGCGCTACACCTTC. This gives the protein CASSVPQGRYTF.

The chain links TRBV2 to TRBJ2-1, with D tentatively TRBD2 (5 bases). The ends were cut back, 8 bases at V and 4 bases at J, with 12 bases in the middle. The CDR3 loop spans 13 amino acids. CDR1 SNHLY and CDR2 FYNNEI come from the germline V gene. The CDR3 protein is CASGRAGYNEQFF. The CDR3 bases are TGTGCCAGCGGAAGGGCGGGTTACAATGAGCAGTTCTTC. The full variable domain, with the rest looked up from reference TRBV2 and TRBJ2-1, is EPEVTQTPSHQVTQMGQEVILRCVPISNHLYFYWYRQILGQKVEFLVSFYNNEISEKSEIFDDQFSVERPDGSNFTLKIRSTKLEDSAMYFCASGRAGYNEQFFGPGTRLTVL.

This chain connects TRBV6-1 to TRBJ1-4; TRBD1 might be the D (5 bases). Trimming shortened V by 0 bases and J by 8 bases, and 13 bases separated the two germline ends. Germline CDR1 and CDR2: MNHNS and SASEGT. This CDR3 spans 15 amino acids. Written as DNA, the CDR3 is TGTGCCAGCAGTGAAGCGAGTCAGGGCCAAGAAAAACTGTTTTTT. Its protein is CASSEASQGQEKLFF.

This clonotype was detected a few times. The V gene is TRBV5-1, the J gene TRBJ2-5, with 12 bases aligning to TRBD1. The V segment lost 4 bases and the J segment 3 bases; nucleotides outside the gene matches: 7. The CDR3 sequence is 16 residues long. The V gene's germline CDR1 is SGHRS and CDR2 YFSETQ. CDR3 in DNA: TGCGCCAGCAGCCCTGGGACAGGGGGCGAAGAAGAGACCCAGTACTTC. This encodes CASSPGTGGEEETQYF. Full variable domain (missing parts from reference TRBV5-1 and TRBJ2-5): KAGVTQTPRYLIKTRGQQVTLSCSPISGHRSVSWYQQTPGQGLQFLFEYFSETQRNKGNFPGRFSGRQFSNSRSEMNVSTLELGDSALYLCASSPGTGGEEETQYFGPGTRLLVL.

This chain uses TRBV4-3 with TRBJ2-2; no clear D gene. This CDR3 is built from 17 residues. V gave up 0 bases and J gave up 1 base, with 12 bases separating them. Germline CDR1 is LGHNA and CDR2 is YSLEER. CDR3 coding DNA: TGCGCCAGCAGCCAAGATCACGTCGGCCTGAACACCGGGGAGCTGTTTTTT. Protein sequence: CASSQDHVGLNTGELFF.

The chain combines TRBV24-1 with TRBJ2-1, with 9 bases that match TRBD1. V lost 9 bases, J lost 3 bases, and 5 bases stayed unmatched. CDR1 KGHDR and CDR2 SFDVKD come from the germline V gene. CDR3 length: 14 amino acids. DNA for the CDR3: TGTGCCACCCAACGACAGGGGGTCTACAATGAGCAGTTCTTC. Translated: CATQRQGVYNEQFF.

This chain joins TRBV11-2 and TRBJ1-2; possible D gene TRBD1, 6 bases. Looked up from germline, CDR1 is SGHAT and CDR2 is FQNNGV. Trimming pared 8 bases from V and 4 bases from J, leaving 17 bases between. The CDR3 contains 14 residues. CDR3 sequence reads: CASQDRITGYGYTF. The CDR3 DNA follows: TGTGCCAGCCAAGACAGGATCACAGGCTATGGCTACACCTTC.

The chain employs TRBV7-2 and TRBJ2-1; 9 bases agree with TRBD2. This CDR3 is 20 amino acids long. Trimming cost V 0 bases and J 0 bases; bases outside gene matches: 12. CDR1 and CDR2 (germline): SGHTA, FQGNSA. In nucleotides, the CDR3 is TGTGCCAGCAGCTTAGCGTCACTAGCGGGCGTCCCAAGCTCCTACAATGAGCAGTTCTTC. Its protein product is CASSLASLAGVPSSYNEQFF.

Comments on this clonotype: The junction departs from germline at one end; a sequencing error may be responsible. The chain uses TRBV10-3 and TRBJ1-1; maybe TRBD1 (5 bases). This CDR3 comprises 15 residues. Germline values: CDR1 ENHRY, CDR2 SYGVKD. This chain's CDR3 is CAVRYYQGGNTEAFF. The CDR3 region has the DNA TGTGCCGTCAGATACTACCAGGGAGGCAACACTGAAGCTTTCTTT.

The V gene is TRBV7-2, the J gene TRBJ1-1, with TRBD1 matching over 9 bases. Germline V gives CDR1 SGHTA, CDR2 FQGNSA. V gave up 8 bases and J gave up 5 bases; unmatched junction bases: 9. The CDR3 extends over 14 amino acids. CDR3 DNA: TGTGCCAGCGGTGAACAGGGGGCGATAACTGAAGCTTTCTTT. Protein sequence: CASGEQGAITEAFF.